These 2 T cell receptor beta chains share one sample of origin, sequenced in a study of T-cell reconstitution after alpha-beta-depleted transplantation in children. A library of TCRbeta sequences, prepared with unique molecular identifiers, was generated. From the PCR reads, TCRdb called clonotypes with MiXCR, one entry per CDR3 protein. Among a few hundred thousand distinct CDR3 sequences listed, 20% to 30% were seen once. The specimen comprised PBMCs, sampled before TCRalphabeta/CD19-depleted stem cell transplant. The receptor source for this set is a boy in the first two years of life with Wiskott-Aldrich syndrome, due to receive a stem cell transplant.

There are a few counts of this clonotype. The CDR3 region is CASSLYRARETQYF. The CDR3 DNA follows: TGTGCCAGCAGTTTATACAGGGCAAGGGAGACCCAGTACTTC. The chain joins TRBV28 to TRBJ2-5, with D perhaps TRBD1 (6 bases). Trimming took 1 base from V and 5 from J, leaving 11 bases between them. This CDR3 has 14 amino acids. CDR1 is MDHEN, CDR2 SYDVKM, per germline. The complete variable domain, with remaining parts taken from reference TRBV28 and TRBJ2-5, reads DVKVTQSSRYLVKRTGEKVFLECVQDMDHENMFWYRQDPGLGLRLIYFSYDVKMKEKGDIPEGYSVSREKKERFSLILESASTNQTSMYLCASSLYRARETQYFGPGTRLLVL.

The rearrangement joins TRBV29-1 to TRBJ1-1, with a tentative D call TRBD1 (5 bases). Germline CDR1 SQVTM, CDR2 ANQGSEA. Between the trimmed V and J ends, which lost 5 bases and 0 bases, there was a span of 10 bases. The CDR3 runs 13 residues. DNA of the CDR3: TGCAGCGTTCGGGGCAGAATGAACACTGAAGCTTTCTTT. Its protein product is CSVRGRMNTEAFF.